This section outlines one TCR beta chain sequence together with its context. The sample is drawn from a study of blood T cell repertoires in COVID-19. On the study more broadly: The samples span acute and convalescent COVID-19 from the United States, Italy and Spain. PBMCs, B-cell-depleted T cells, or T cells were the source of the cDNA or gDNA that made up the material.

V lost 6 bases to trimming and J lost 4 bases, with 15 bases between them. The CDR3 extends over 14 amino acids. The germline CDR1 and CDR2 sequences are SNHLY and FYNNEI. As originally analysed: Amplified reference gene primers provided the basis for estimating nucleated cell counts. Measured with immunoSEQ multiplex PCR; TCRdb has only the in-frame clones, and not every one. V and J calls plus clone size are reproduced from that table; the DNA served to infer D and trimming. Counted here are more than 85,000 clones, over 60% occurring once; the ten biggest clones make up 16%. The chain joins TRBV2 to TRBJ1-2; maybe TRBD1 (5 bases). Sequencing used peripheral blood. The receptor was isolated from a woman over 75 with active or convalescent COVID-19. The CDR3 spells CASSLRVFGYGYTF. The CDR3 DNA is TGTGCCAGCAGCCTCAGGGTTTTTGGCTATGGCTACACCTTC.